This TCR beta chain was recorded in a study of T cells in Graves' hyperthyroidism and ophthalmopathy (dated by TCRdb to about 2019). Notes on the research overall: Peripheral blood was sampled at the time of initial diagnosis, prior to any treatment. Thyroid tissue and blood T-cell repertoires from about 6 Graves' hyperthyroidism patients were also compared in the study. The approximately 100 discovery patients were randomly divided into training and test sets at a 7:3 ratio. Once sampling was done, hyperthyroidism patients were given methimazole at a starting dose of 30 mg daily, whereas ophthalmopathy patients were given high-dose intravenous methylprednisolone. An independent validation cohort of under 20 hyperthyroidism patients and over 15 patients who later progressed to ophthalmopathy tested prospective prediction of ophthalmopathy. To identify distinguishing TCR V-J signatures, a discovery cohort of about 95 patients was used, comprising under 45 with Graves' ophthalmopathy and approximately 58 with stable Graves' hyperthyroidism. TCR Vbeta CDR3 sequencing of approximately 140 peripheral blood samples (around 45 ophthalmopathy, roughly 74 hyperthyroidism and approximately 17 progressor patients) is reported in the paper.

Ophthalmopathy patients had moderately to severely active disease, with a Clinical Activity Score of 3 or more, a NOSPECS grade of 4 or more, and a disease duration of less than 3 months. The study excluded patients with uncontrolled infections, other autoimmune diseases, pregnancy or lactation. Diagnoses were established on the basis of clinical symptoms, serum thyroxine and TRAb, thyroid ultrasound, and orbital computed tomography. PBMCs were isolated from about 10 ml of fresh peripheral blood by Ficoll-Paque density gradient centrifugation. Total RNA was extracted using Trizol reagent, and RNA quality was assessed on an Agilent 2100 Bioanalyzer. Overall study outcomes, separate from this receptor: No statistical method was used to fix the sample size in advance, and group allocation was not hidden from the investigators. During validation, the model predicted progression to ophthalmopathy a median of about 6.3 months ahead of onset, with around 65% sensitivity and 72% to 80% specificity. Most expanded thyroid clonotypes (frequency above 0.001) were also found in blood, which suggests that blood repertoires may mirror thyroid immune responses. A model built on a 13 V-J signature distinguished ophthalmopathy from stable hyperthyroidism, reaching 85% to 90% sensitivity and 81.08% specificity in cross-validation and 80%/75% in testing.

The germline V gene supplies CDR1 MNHNS and CDR2 SASEGT. The CDR3 spans 17 residues, from the cysteine through the phenylalanine. The kept DNA is CDR3 alone, 51 bases in frame from the first base. V is pruned by 5 bases and J by 7 bases, leaving 11 bases of the junction without a gene match. As to this clonotype: The antigen it binds to is not known. Base qualities were left out, and no much larger clone turns up one base away.

Amplification of TCR beta CDR3 regions was carried out from RNA transcripts. The first round of RT-PCR for the TCR CDR3 was performed with the HTBI primer set and the Qiagen OneStep RT-PCR kit. Libraries were constructed in a second round of multiplex PCR, after which size selection and purification were carried out. Sequencing of the libraries was done on an Illumina HiSeq2000 using paired-end 100 bp reads. In the original analysis: Raw data were processed with SOAPnuke, discarding reads with adapters, uncalled bases, mean Phred below 15, or no exact constant-primer or identifier match. COPE v1.2.5 was used to merge the high-quality paired reads, and each unique nucleotide sequence was defined as a clonotype. MiTCR v1.1 was used to align the clonotypes against IMGT TRBV, TRBD and TRBJ reference segments. Analysis was restricted to V-J combinations with a frequency above 0.0001, which covered 98% to 99.2% of repertoires. A TCS score was defined as the ratio of F50 (clonal expansion) to E x V (chaos), with BLOSUM62-based TCRdist applied between CDR3 peptides within each V-J. Welch's t-statistics and random forest reduced roughly 500 V-J features to around 14, which were used in a naive Bayes classifier (R e1071). TCRdb applied fastp at Q25 and MiXCR to the public reads, then kept only in-frame beta chains. Rows matching on CDR3 protein sequence are summarized as one entry with the most common DNA and genes. Clone size and V and J calls follow TCRdb, not the original study. Here the sample has some 300,000 distinct CDR3 sequences; roughly 19% occur a single time. 39% of the sample is in the top ten clones.

Specimen: blood. This chain joins TRBV6-1 to TRBJ2-7, and TRBD2 matches 16 of the central bases. The sequence was obtained from a man aged 45-60 years with Graves' ophthalmopathy. The DNA sequence follows: TGTGCCAGCAGTTCAGGGACTAGCGGGAGGGCCACGGGTGAGCAGTACTTC. This yields the protein CASSSGTSGRATGEQYF.